This entry lists 14 T cell receptor beta chains sequenced from one sample in a study of T cell responses to AZD1222 COVID-19 vaccine. Libraries were prepared by immunoSEQ multiplex PCR; TCRdb keeps only in-frame clonotypes and omits some of them. The sample records 110,000 to 150,000 clones, around nine tenths being singletons. The source material was peripheral blood, sampled on day 0 of AZD1222 vaccination. Receptors were obtained from an adult in good health.

The chain employs TRBV27 and TRBJ2-1; TRBD2 aligns across 9 bases. Germline loops: CDR1 MNHEY, CDR2 SMNVEV (reference sequence). This CDR3 has 19 amino acids. V dropped 4 bases and J dropped 0; count of bases not matched to a gene: 13. The chain's CDR3 is CASSSETSGPWSSYNEQFF. DNA of the CDR3: TGTGCCAGCAGTTCCGAGACTAGCGGTCCTTGGAGCTCCTACAATGAGCAGTTCTTC.

This sequence joins TRBV7-8 and TRBJ1-2; maybe TRBD1 (5 bases). The CDR3 is 15 residues long. The V gene's germline CDR1 is SGHVS and CDR2 FQNEAQ. Deletions cut 1 base from V and 2 bases from J, with 11 bases between. CDR3 nucleotide sequence: TGTGCCAGCAGCTTAGAGGCAGGGCCAAACTATGGCTACACCTTC. Translation: CASSLEAGPNYGYTF.

This clone was counted once. The chain uses TRBV7-3 and TRBJ1-5; a weak D match, TRBD1 (6 bases). V was clipped by 0 bases and J by 7 bases, with 7 bases between them. Looked up from germline, CDR1 is SGHTA and CDR2 is FQGTGA. The CDR3 covers 13 residues. The CDR3 DNA reads as TGTGCCAGCAGCTTAACTGGGGGCCAGCCCCAGCATTTT. As protein: CASSLTGGQPQHF.

This clone was seen just once. The V and J genes are TRBV5-1 and TRBJ2-1; 11 bases are shared with TRBD1. Germline V gene sequence: CDR1 SGHRS, CDR2 YFSETQ. The CDR3 has 14 amino acids. V lost 7 bases, J lost 8 bases, and 8 bases stayed unmatched. The CDR3 nucleotides are TGCGCCAGCCGGAGGGGACAGGGGGACCATGAGCAGTTCTTC. This encodes CASRRGQGDHEQFF.

V gene TRBV28 combines with J gene TRBJ2-4; maybe TRBD2 (5 bases). The CDR3 consists of 15 residues. The germline V and J ends were trimmed by 6 bases and 0 bases, with 12 bases remaining between them. CDR1 MDHEN and CDR2 SYDVKM come from the germline V gene. This CDR3 reads CASSASGVAKNIQYF. In DNA, the CDR3 is TGTGCCAGCAGCGCGAGCGGAGTAGCCAAAAACATTCAGTACTTC.

The chain carries TRBV25-1 and TRBJ1-2; D unresolved. This CDR3 is built from 13 residues. V was clipped by 6 bases and J by 4 bases, with 12 bases between them. Germline values: CDR1 MGHDK, CDR2 SYGVNS. The CDR3 DNA sequence: TGTGCCAGCAGACTTGGGGAGAGCTATGGCTACACCTTC. It specifies CASRLGESYGYTF.

In its sample, this clone was seen a few times. The chain uses TRBV3-1 (or the pseudogene TRBV3-2) and TRBJ2-7; 7 bases agree with TRBD1. J was trimmed by 3 bases and V by 3 bases; bases with no gene match: 2. Germline V gene lookup returns CDR1 LGHDT and CDR2 YNNKEL (reference sequence). This CDR3 region has 13 residues. Written as DNA, the CDR3 is TGTGCCAGCAGCCAGGACAGGTACTACGAGCAGTACTTC. Residues: CASSQDRYYEQYF.

The rearrangement uses TRBV5-4 and TRBJ1-5; TRBD1 might be the D (5 bases). Germline V CDR1 and CDR2: SGHNT, YYREEE (reference sequence). Trimming left V 4 bases short and J 3 bases short, with 14 bases between. This CDR3 is 15 amino acids long. The CDR3 DNA reads as TGTGCCAGCAGCCCGGACTTGGGGGTCAATCAGCCCCAGCATTTT. Its protein product is CASSPDLGVNQPQHF.

The rearrangement links TRBV3-1 (or the pseudogene TRBV3-2) to TRBJ2-3; 10 positions agree with TRBD2. CDR3 length: 16 residues. J lost 5 bases, V lost 0 bases, and 5 bases had no gene match. CDR1 LGHDT and CDR2 YNNKEL come from the germline V gene (reference sequence). For the CDR3, the DNA is TGTGCCAGCAGCCAAGAAAGAGCGGGAGGGATAGATACGCAGTATTTT. It codes for CASSQERAGGIDTQYF.

The gene calls are TRBV6-1 and TRBJ1-5, with 8 bases fitting TRBD1. J was trimmed by 4 bases and V by 3 bases; bases with no gene match: 8. Germline CDR1 and CDR2: MNHNS and SASEGT. The CDR3 has 16 amino acids. The CDR3 sequence is CASSEERTGPNQPQHF. CDR3 coding DNA: TGTGCCAGCAGTGAGGAACGGACAGGGCCGAATCAGCCCCAGCATTTT.

The chain couples TRBV28 to TRBJ1-1; maybe TRBD1 (5 bases). Germline CDR1 and CDR2: MDHEN and SYDVKM. Trimming cost V 3 bases and J 8 bases, with 7 bases left between them. The CDR3 is 11 residues long. The CDR3 coding sequence is TGTGCCAGCAGTTTTGAGGGGGAAGCTTTCTTT. Translated, it gives CASSFEGEAFF.

The chain employs TRBV2 and TRBJ2-7, with a tentative D call TRBD1 (6 bases). V was pared by 5 bases and J by 6 bases, with 11 bases between. CDR1 and CDR2 (germline): SNHLY, FYNNEI. The CDR3 extends over 12 amino acids. The DNA of the CDR3 is TGTGCCAGCAGTAATACAGGGTCCGAGCAGTACTTC. The encoded protein is CASSNTGSEQYF.

The rearrangement joins TRBV28 to TRBJ2-7, with TRBD1 matching 9 bases. Germline-derived CDR1 and CDR2 are MDHEN and SYDVKM. The J segment lost 5 bases and the V segment lost 4 bases, leaving 6 bases of the junction unmatched. The CDR3 extends over 14 amino acids. In DNA, the CDR3 is TGTGCCAGCAGTTCCGGGACAGGGAAACACGAGCAGTACTTC. Protein sequence: CASSSGTGKHEQYF.

The chain couples TRBV4-1 to TRBJ1-3, with 8 bases that match TRBD1. Germline V gives CDR1 MGHRA, CDR2 YSYEKL. The CDR3 has 15 amino acids. The V segment lost 2 bases and the J segment 3 bases; nucleotides outside the gene matches: 3. The DNA for the CDR3 is TGCGCCAGCAGCCAACAGGGGGCGGATGGAAACACCATATATTTT. It encodes CASSQQGADGNTIYF.